A single sample is the source of the 8 T cell receptor beta chains below, sequenced in a study of blood T cell repertoires in COVID-19 (TCRdb year 2020). The method was the immunoSEQ multiplex PCR assay. TCRdb obtained this table from immuneACCESS and retained in-frame rearrangements with V and J assigned. These tables miss some clones; where compared with another copy, unresolved V genes account for less than half of the shortfall, and the remainder is unexplained. The sample table lists 80,000 to 100,000 clones, approximately 79% of them with a count of one. 3.9% of the sample goes to the ten largest clones. Source material: peripheral blood. All receptors derive from a man in his 70s with COVID-19, enrolled during active disease.

The chain uses TRBV4-1 and TRBJ2-7; maybe TRBD1 (5 bases). Germline V gives CDR1 MGHRA, CDR2 YSYEKL. V gave up 0 bases and J gave up 2 bases, with 17 bases separating them. The CDR3 consists of 17 residues. CDR3 in amino acids: CASSQDWGLFVAYEQYF. The CDR3 DNA follows: TGCGCCAGCAGCCAAGATTGGGGCCTTTTTGTCGCCTACGAGCAGTACTTC.

The V and J genes are TRBV14 and TRBJ1-2, with 8 bases fitting TRBD1. Per germline, CDR1 SGHDN and CDR2 FVKESK. This CDR3 comprises 17 residues. The V gene end was trimmed by 1 base and the J gene end by 4 bases; junction bases not matched to a gene: 11. CDR3 in amino acids: CASSQVGRTGTSYGYTF. CDR3 DNA sequence: TGTGCCAGCAGCCAAGTAGGAAGGACAGGGACTTCCTATGGCTACACCTTC.

The V call is TRBV11-3, the J call TRBJ2-2; 9 nucleotides align to TRBD1. Looked up from germline, CDR1 is SGHNT and CDR2 is YENEEA. J lost 6 bases, V lost 5 bases, and 7 bases had no gene match. The CDR3 extends over 15 amino acids. CDR3 DNA: TGTGCCAGCAGCATGGGACAGGGAAGGGCCGGGGAGCTGTTTTTT. This translates into CASSMGQGRAGELFF.

The chain carries TRBV28 and TRBJ1-2; D may be TRBD1 (6 bases). V dropped 5 bases and J dropped 4 bases, with 17 bases sitting between them. This CDR3 spans 15 amino acids. The germline V gene encodes CDR1 MDHEN and CDR2 SYDVKM. The CDR3 protein is CASSATGLLPYGYTF. In DNA, the CDR3 is TGTGCCAGCAGTGCTACAGGGCTTCTTCCCTATGGCTACACCTTC.

The V call is TRBV9, the J call TRBJ1-1, with D maybe TRBD1 (5 bases). Germline loops: CDR1 SGDLS, CDR2 YYNGEE. This CDR3 has 13 residues. V lost 3 bases and J 5 bases, leaving 11 bases between the germline ends. The CDR3 region is CASSAAGGTEAFF. The CDR3 DNA is TGTGCCAGCAGCGCCGCCGGGGGTACTGAAGCTTTCTTT. Complete variable domain (other parts from reference TRBV9 and TRBJ1-1): DSGVTQTPKHLITATGQRVTLRCSPRSGDLSVYWYQQSLDQGLQFLIQYYNGEERAKGNILERFSAQQFPDLHSELNLSSLELGDSALYFCASSAAGGTEAFFGQGTRLTVV.

The gene calls are TRBV11-2 and TRBJ2-2; no firm D call. Trimming shortened V by 5 bases and J by 4 bases, and 11 bases separated the two germline ends. Germline V gene lookup returns CDR1 SGHAT and CDR2 FQNNGV. This CDR3 has 14 residues. The CDR3: CASSRPRITGELFF. CDR3 coding DNA: TGTGCCAGCAGCAGACCGAGGATCACCGGGGAGCTGTTTTTT.

This clone was picked up a small number of times. The J gene is TRBJ2-7, the V gene TRBV7-2, with D tentatively TRBD2 (7 bases). V gave up 7 bases and J gave up 2 bases, with 15 bases separating them. Germline V gene lookup returns CDR1 SGHTA and CDR2 FQGNSA. CDR3 length: 14 residues. The CDR3 DNA is TGTGCCAGCACCCAGACGGGGGGCCCCTACGAGCAGTACTTC. Protein sequence: CASTQTGGPYEQYF.

The chain joins TRBV7-2 to TRBJ2-2; TRBD2 matches 7 bases. J gave up 3 bases and V 5 bases, and 9 bases lay outside the gene matches. Germline V gene data show CDR1 as SGHTA and CDR2 as FQGNSA. CDR3 length equals 16 residues. CDR3 DNA: TGTGCCAGCAGCGAAGGACTAGTATCGTACACCGGGGAGCTGTTTTTT. This sequence encodes CASSEGLVSYTGELFF.